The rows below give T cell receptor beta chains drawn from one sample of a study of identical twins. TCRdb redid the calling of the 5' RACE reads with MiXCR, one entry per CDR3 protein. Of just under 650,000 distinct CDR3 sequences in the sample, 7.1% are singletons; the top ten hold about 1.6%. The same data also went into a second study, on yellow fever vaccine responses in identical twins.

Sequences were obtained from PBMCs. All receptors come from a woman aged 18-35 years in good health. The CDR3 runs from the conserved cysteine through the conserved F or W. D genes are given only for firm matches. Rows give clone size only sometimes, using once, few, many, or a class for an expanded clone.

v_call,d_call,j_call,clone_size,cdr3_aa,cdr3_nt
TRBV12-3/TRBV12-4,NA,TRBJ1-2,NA,CASSYNTGNYGYTF,TGTGCCAGCAGTTATAACACAGGGAACTATGGCTACACCTTC
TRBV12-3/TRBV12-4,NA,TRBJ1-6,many,CASSFGGHSPLHF,TGTGCCAGCTCGTTTGGGGGTCATTCACCCCTCCACTTT
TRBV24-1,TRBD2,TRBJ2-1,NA,CATSLVAGVVWEQFF,TGTGCCACCAGTCTGGTAGCGGGAGTTGTATGGGAGCAGTTCTTC
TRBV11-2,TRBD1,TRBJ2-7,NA,CASSQSAGGTYEQYF,TGTGCCAGCAGCCAGAGCGCAGGGGGCACCTACGAGCAGTACTTC
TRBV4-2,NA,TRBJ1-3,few,CASSQDSSGGLSGNTIYF,TGTGCCAGCAGCCAAGACTCCTCCGGGGGCCTCTCTGGAAACACCATATATTTT
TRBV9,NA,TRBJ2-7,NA,CASSPRLQPYEQYF,TGTGCCAGCAGCCCAAGGCTCCAGCCCTACGAGCAGTACTTC
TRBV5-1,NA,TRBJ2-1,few,CASSLDHPGRTGNEQFF,TGCGCCAGCAGCTTGGATCATCCGGGTCGGACGGGGAATGAGCAGTTCTTC
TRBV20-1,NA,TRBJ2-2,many,CSARSGANTGELFF,TGCAGTGCTAGGAGCGGAGCGAACACCGGGGAGCTGTTTTTT
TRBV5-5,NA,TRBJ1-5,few,CASSLNGGAQHF,TGTGCCAGCAGCTTGAACGGGGGGGCCCAGCATTTT
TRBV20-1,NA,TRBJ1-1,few,CSARDLPLNTEAFF,TGCAGTGCTAGAGATTTGCCCCTGAACACTGAAGCTTTCTTT
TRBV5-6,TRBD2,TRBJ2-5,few,CASRVLGGETQYF,TGTGCCAGCAGGGTTCTCGGGGGGGAGACCCAGTACTTC
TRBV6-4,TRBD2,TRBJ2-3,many,CASSDSGSGGADTQYF,TGTGCCAGCAGTGACTCTGGGAGCGGGGGGGCCGATACGCAGTATTTT
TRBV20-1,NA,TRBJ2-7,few,CSARVGRGSYEQYF,TGCAGTGCTCGAGTCGGTCGGGGGTCCTACGAGCAGTACTTC
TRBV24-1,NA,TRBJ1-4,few,CATSPTGEGNEKLFF,TGTGCCACCAGTCCTACCGGGGAGGGGAATGAAAAACTGTTTTTT
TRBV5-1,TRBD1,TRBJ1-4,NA,CASSLVGQGFNEKLFF,TGCGCCAGCAGCTTGGTGGGACAGGGCTTTAATGAAAAACTGTTTTTT
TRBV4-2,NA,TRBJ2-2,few,CASSQDPDRNTGELFF,TGTGCCAGCAGCCAAGATCCCGACAGAAACACCGGGGAGCTGTTTTTT
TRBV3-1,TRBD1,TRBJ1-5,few,CTSSRGTGSREFSNQPQHF,TGTACCAGCAGCCGCGGGACAGGTTCTCGAGAATTTAGCAATCAGCCCCAGCATTTT
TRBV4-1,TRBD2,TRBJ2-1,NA,CASSQESMVAGSHEQFF,TGCGCCAGCAGCCAAGAGTCTATGGTAGCGGGATCCCATGAGCAGTTCTTC
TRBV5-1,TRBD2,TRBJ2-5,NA,CASSSRGGPETQYF,TGCGCCAGCAGCTCCCGGGGGGGCCCGGAGACCCAGTACTTC
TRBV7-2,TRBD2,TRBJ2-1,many,CASSLVLAGEVNEQFF,TGTGCCAGCAGCTTAGTACTAGCGGGAGAAGTAAATGAGCAGTTCTTC
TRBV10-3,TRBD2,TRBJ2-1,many,CAISESAGVVDEQFF,TGTGCCATCAGTGAGTCGGCGGGGGTTGTAGATGAGCAGTTCTTC
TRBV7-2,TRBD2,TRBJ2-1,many,CASSLDLASGSNEQFF,TGTGCCAGCAGCTTAGATTTGGCTAGCGGGAGCAATGAGCAGTTCTTC
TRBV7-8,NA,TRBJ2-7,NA,CASSSTGYAGYEQYF,TGTGCCAGCAGCTCGACCGGGTACGCAGGCTACGAGCAGTACTTC
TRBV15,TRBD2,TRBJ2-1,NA,CATSFSGDYNEQFF,TGTGCCACCAGCTTTAGCGGGGATTACAATGAGCAGTTCTTC
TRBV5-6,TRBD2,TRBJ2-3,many,CASSLVLSGGPTDTQYF,TGTGCCAGCAGCTTGGTCTTATCGGGAGGGCCGACAGATACGCAGTATTTT
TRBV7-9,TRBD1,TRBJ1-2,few,CASSNWDSNYGYTF,TGTGCCAGCAGCAACTGGGACAGCAACTATGGCTACACCTTC
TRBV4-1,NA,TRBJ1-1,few,CASSQDGQGWNTEAFF,TGCGCCAGCAGCCAAGATGGGCAGGGCTGGAACACTGAAGCTTTCTTT
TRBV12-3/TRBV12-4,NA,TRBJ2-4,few,CASSEGGENIQYF,TGTGCCAGTTCCGAGGGGGGGGAAAACATTCAGTACTTC
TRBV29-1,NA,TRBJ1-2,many,CSVEDRDYGYTF,TGCAGCGTTGAAGACAGGGACTATGGCTACACCTTC
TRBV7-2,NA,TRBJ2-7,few,CASSIRRDSSYEQYF,TGTGCCAGCAGCATCAGAAGGGATTCTTCCTACGAGCAGTACTTC
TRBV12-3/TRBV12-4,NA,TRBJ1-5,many,CASSLDAGANQPQHF,TGTGCCAGCAGTTTAGATGCAGGGGCGAATCAGCCCCAGCATTTT
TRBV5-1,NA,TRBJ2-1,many,CASSPGVRPVGYNEQFF,TGCGCCAGCAGCCCTGGAGTCAGGCCGGTAGGGTACAATGAGCAGTTCTTC
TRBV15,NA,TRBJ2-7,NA,CATSRGPPDGGYEQYF,TGTGCCACCAGCAGAGGCCCCCCCGACGGGGGTTACGAGCAGTACTTC
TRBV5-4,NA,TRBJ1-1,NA,CASSWGDEAFF,TGTGCCAGCAGCTGGGGGGATGAAGCTTTCTTT
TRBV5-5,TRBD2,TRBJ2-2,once,CASSPIAGDTGELFF,TGTGCCAGCAGCCCCATAGCGGGAGACACCGGGGAGCTGTTTTTT
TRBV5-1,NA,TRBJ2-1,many,CASSLSGLTSYNEQFF,TGCGCCAGCAGCTTGTCTGGTCTGACCTCCTACAATGAGCAGTTCTTC
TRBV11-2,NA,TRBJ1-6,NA,CASSLSDQVVSPLHF,TGTGCCAGCAGCTTAAGTGACCAGGTGGTTTCACCCCTCCACTTT
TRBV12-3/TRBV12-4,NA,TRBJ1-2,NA,CASTSLLDYGYTF,TGTGCCAGCACCTCCCTGTTGGACTATGGCTACACCTTC
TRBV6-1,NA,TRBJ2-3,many,CASRPKTRSTQYF,TGTGCCAGCAGACCAAAGACCAGGTCTACGCAGTATTTT
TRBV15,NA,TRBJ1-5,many,CATSSGGVSNQPQHF,TGTGCCACCAGCAGTGGGGGGGTTAGCAATCAGCCCCAGCATTTT
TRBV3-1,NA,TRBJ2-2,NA,CASSLGPGTNTGELFF,TGTGCCAGCAGCCTTGGCCCCGGGACAAACACCGGGGAGCTGTTTTTT
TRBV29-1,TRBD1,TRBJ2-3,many,CSVGDSDYADTQYF,TGCAGCGTTGGGGACAGCGATTATGCAGATACGCAGTATTTT
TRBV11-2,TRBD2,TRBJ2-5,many,CASSFLLAGVTETQYF,TGTGCCAGCAGCTTCCTTCTAGCGGGAGTGACGGAGACCCAGTACTTC
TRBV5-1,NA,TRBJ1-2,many,CASSVGHYGYTF,TGCGCCAGCAGCGTTGGACACTATGGCTACACCTTC
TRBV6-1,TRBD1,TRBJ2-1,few,CASRANTGAYSSYNEQFF,TGTGCCAGCAGGGCTAACACAGGGGCATATAGCTCCTACAATGAGCAGTTCTTC
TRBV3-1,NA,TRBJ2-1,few,CASSPDEGEQFF,TGTGCCAGCAGCCCGGACGAGGGAGAGCAGTTCTTC
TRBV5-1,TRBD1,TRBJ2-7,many,CASSPDSGTGGHEQYF,TGCGCCAGCAGTCCAGACTCCGGGACAGGGGGGCACGAGCAGTACTTC
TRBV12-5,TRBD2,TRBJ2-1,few,CASGLGELAFSYNEQFF,TGTGCTAGTGGTTTGGGGGAACTAGCGTTCTCCTACAATGAGCAGTTCTTC